Presented here are 13 T cell receptor beta chains from one specimen sequenced in a study of shared clonotypes between healthy human individuals. Only in-frame clones appear in the TCRdb table, and some are missing; sequencing was by immunoSEQ multiplex PCR. The sample has fewer than 850,000 clones, less than 95% seen once; the top ten hold 34%. Sequenced material: memory CD8+ T cells from PBMCs. The subset here: CD45RO+ cells pooled with CCR7-negative TemRA cells. The receptors stem from a man aged 18-30 years in good health. Some clones in this sample may be carry-over from other donors' samples.

CDR3 region: CASSYAENSYEQYF. The CDR3 DNA follows: TGTGCCAGCAGTTATGCAGAGAACTCCTACGAGCAGTACTTC. The chain is built from TRBV6-5 and TRBJ2-7, with D hard to call. This CDR3 has 14 residues. Germline-derived CDR1 and CDR2 are MNHEY and SVGAGI. Trimming removed 3 bases at V and 0 bases at J, with 9 bases between.

The chain combines TRBV27 with TRBJ1-1; D is unresolved. The CDR3 is 12 residues long. The V gene's germline CDR1 is MNHEY and CDR2 SMNVEV (reference sequence). The V and J ends lost 4 bases and 3 bases respectively, with 6 bases between them. The CDR3 loop is CASSSGYTEAFF. In nucleotides, the CDR3 is TGTGCCAGCAGTTCTGGCTACACTGAAGCTTTCTTT.

The V and J genes are TRBV9 and TRBJ2-7; maybe TRBD1 (6 bases). The V and J ends lost 3 bases and 3 bases respectively, with 16 bases between them. The CDR3 is 15 residues long. Germline CDR1 is SGDLS and CDR2 is YYNGEE. The chain's CDR3 is CASSAVGAPLYEQYF. The CDR3 nucleotides are TGTGCCAGCAGCGCTGTGGGGGCTCCTCTCTACGAGCAGTACTTC.

This chain links TRBV18 with TRBJ1-1; no reliable D call. The CDR3 runs to 16 residues. Germline CDR1 and CDR2: KGHSH and LQKENI. The V and J ends lost 2 bases and 1 base respectively, with 14 bases between them. The CDR3 region has the DNA TGTGCCAGCTCACCATCGGGTGCCTCCAGGAACACTGAAGCTTTCTTT. Protein product: CASSPSGASRNTEAFF.

J is TRBJ2-7 and V is TRBV4-1; 9 bases are a match to TRBD1. CDR1 MGHRA and CDR2 YSYEKL come from the germline V gene. The CDR3 is 13 residues long. J lost 7 bases, V lost 2 bases, and 3 bases had no gene match. The CDR3 DNA sequence: TGCGCCAGCAGCCAACGGACAGGGGTTGAGCAGTACTTC. This encodes CASSQRTGVEQYF.

The chain joins TRBV6-5 to TRBJ2-1, with 7 positions matching TRBD1. Germline V lookup: CDR1 MNHEY, CDR2 SVGAGI. V shed 0 bases, J shed 4 bases, and the junction held 6 bases outside the gene matches. CDR3 length: 16 residues. This CDR3 is CASSYSWDRNYNEQFF. CDR3 DNA sequence: TGTGCCAGCAGTTACTCTTGGGACAGAAATTACAATGAGCAGTTCTTC.

This sequence joins TRBV14 and TRBJ1-2; TRBD1 aligns across 9 bases. This CDR3 has 14 amino acids. CDR1 SGHDN and CDR2 FVKESK come from the germline V gene. Unmatched junction bases numbered 4, after V lost 4 bases and J lost 4 bases. The CDR3 coding sequence is TGTGCCAGCAGCCGATCGACAGGGGGCTATGGCTACACCTTC. Its protein product is CASSRSTGGYGYTF.

The chain employs TRBV9 and TRBJ2-1, with a tentative D call TRBD2 (5 bases). From germline, CDR1 is SGDLS and CDR2 YYNGEE. V lost 0 bases and J lost 7, with 14 bases in between. The CDR3 spans 15 residues. CDR3 in DNA: TGTGCCAGCAGCGTAGCCGGCGGGTTAGCGAATGAGCAGTTCTTC. Amino acid sequence: CASSVAGGLANEQFF.

The chain is built from TRBV2 and TRBJ1-4, with TRBD1 matching 8 bases. The J segment lost 5 bases and the V segment lost 11 bases, leaving 7 bases of the junction unmatched. Germline-derived CDR1 and CDR2 are SNHLY and FYNNEI. The CDR3 is 13 amino acids. CDR3 protein: CAGMDRENEKLFF. CDR3 nucleotides: TGTGCCGGTATGGACAGGGAAAATGAAAAACTGTTTTTT. The whole variable domain, filled in from reference TRBV2 and TRBJ1-4, reads EPEVTQTPSHQVTQMGQEVILRCVPISNHLYFYWYRQILGQKVEFLVSFYNNEISEKSEIFDDQFSVERPDGSNFTLKIRSTKLEDSAMYFCAGMDRENEKLFFGSGTQLSVL.

Details on this clone: Other nucleotide sequences in the sample specify the same CDR3. This chain joins TRBV27 and TRBJ1-1; TRBD1 agrees at 10 bases. CDR1 MNHEY and CDR2 SMNVEV come from the germline V gene (reference sequence). After removal of 0 bases from V and 5 bases from J, the junction contained 3 bases not matched to a gene. The CDR3 contains 15 residues. The CDR3 DNA is TGTGCCAGCAGTTTATCTAGGACAGGGGGGACTGAAGCTTTCTTT. This gives the protein CASSLSRTGGTEAFF.

V and J are TRBV28 and TRBJ2-7; TRBD2 matches at 13 bases. The germline CDR1 and CDR2 sequences are MDHEN and SYDVKM. The length of the CDR3 is 20 residues. Trimming at V came to 4 bases and at J to 5 bases, leaving 20 bases not matched to a gene. The CDR3 reads CASSSPGGSLAGGSNDEQYF. In DNA form, the CDR3 reads TGTGCCAGCAGTTCGCCAGGGGGCTCACTAGCGGGAGGGAGTAACGACGAGCAGTACTTC.

The chain combines TRBV27 with TRBJ2-1; tentatively, D is TRBD2 (6 bases). The length of the CDR3 is 15 residues. Germline lookup yields CDR1 MNHEY and CDR2 SMNVEV (reference sequence). Trimming cost V 2 bases and J 0 bases, with 8 bases left between them. CDR3 sequence (DNA): TGTGCCAGCAGTTTACGGGAGCCCTCCTACAATGAGCAGTTCTTC. This codes for CASSLREPSYNEQFF.

CDR3 amino acids: CASSHLTGGEQYF. CDR3 nucleotides: TGCGCCAGCAGCCACCTGACAGGGGGGGAGCAGTACTTC. This chain joins TRBV4-3 and TRBJ2-7; 9 bases fit TRBD1. After removal of 3 bases from V and 7 bases from J, the junction contained 4 bases not matched to a gene. Germline CDR1 LGHNA, CDR2 YSLEER. The CDR3 spans 13 residues.